This is a list of T cell receptor beta chains from one sample in a study of T cell changes during pregnancy in multiple sclerosis. Measured with immunoSEQ multiplex PCR; TCRdb has only the in-frame clones, and not every one. Of about 68,000 clones in the sample, 90% were seen once. Specimen: peripheral blood, collected in the third trimester of pregnancy. The receptors shown here come from a female donor with multiple sclerosis, enrolled in a pregnancy study. Both conserved end residues are part of each CDR3. Each record gives: D gene, J gene, V gene, clone size, CDR3 protein, CDR3 DNA. A D gene is named only where the DNA matches it firmly. Size tells how often a clone was seen (once, few, many) or the class of an expanded clone, and some rows leave it out.

D: .; J: TRBJ2-7; V: TRBV2; size: .; CDR3: CASTVTVPHEQYF; DNA: TGTGCCAGCACCGTGACAGTTCCCCACGAGCAGTACTTC
D: .; J: TRBJ1-2; V: TRBV12-5; size: .; CDR3: CASGWGGLGYGYTF; DNA: TGTGCTAGTGGCTGGGGGGGCCTTGGTTATGGCTACACCTTC
D: .; J: TRBJ2-1; V: TRBV6-5; size: .; CDR3: CASRRRLDSYNEQFF; DNA: TGTGCCAGCAGACGCCGACTGGATTCCTACAATGAGCAGTTCTTC
D: TRBD1; J: TRBJ2-7; V: TRBV2; size: .; CDR3: CASTRDRAYEQYF; DNA: TGTGCCAGTACACGGGACAGGGCCTACGAGCAGTACTTC
D: .; J: TRBJ2-3; V: TRBV19; size: .; CDR3: CASRRSGTPDTQYF; DNA: TGTGCCAGTCGGCGATCAGGAACCCCAGATACGCAGTATTTT
D: .; J: TRBJ2-7; V: TRBV30; size: .; CDR3: CAWQTGGIYEQYF; DNA: TGTGCCTGGCAGACAGGAGGAATTTACGAGCAGTACTTC
D: .; J: TRBJ1-2; V: TRBV7-2; size: .; CDR3: CASSSGRDGGYTF; DNA: TGTGCCAGCAGCTCGGGGAGGGACGGGGGCTACACCTTC
D: .; J: TRBJ2-3; V: TRBV7-9; size: once; CDR3: CASSLGMTTDTQYF; DNA: TGTGCCAGCAGCTTAGGTATGACTACAGATACGCAGTATTTT
D: TRBD1; J: TRBJ2-7; V: TRBV7-2; size: .; CDR3: CASRQGAFVEQYF; DNA: TGTGCCAGCCGACAGGGGGCTTTCGTCGAGCAGTACTTC
D: .; J: TRBJ1-2; V: TRBV6-6; size: .; CDR3: CASSHRDLHYGYTF; DNA: TGTGCCAGCAGTCACAGGGATCTTCACTATGGCTACACCTTC
D: .; J: TRBJ1-2; V: TRBV30; size: once; CDR3: CAEKETGYGYTF; DNA: TGTGCTGAGAAGGAAACAGGCTATGGCTACACCTTC
D: TRBD1; J: TRBJ2-1; V: TRBV2; size: .; CDR3: CASNRGREDEQFF; DNA: TGTGCCAGCAACAGGGGGCGCGAAGATGAGCAGTTCTTC